The TCR beta chain under discussion was sequenced for a study of cytomegalovirus exposure and HLA in healthy donors. Amplification used 60 Vbeta primers and 13 Jbeta primers. Libraries were prepared by immunoSEQ multiplex PCR; TCRdb keeps only in-frame clonotypes and omits some of them. The sample has hundreds of thousands of clones, under 80% seen once; the top ten hold 0.22%. Note on this clone: Antigen: not known.

V lost 4 bases, J lost 4 bases, and 11 bases stayed unmatched. Germline V lookup: CDR1 MNHNS, CDR2 SASEGT. This CDR3 region has 16 residues. Study-level findings and limits: TCR beta V- and J-gene trimming, according to a later analysis, was linked to a missense DCLRE1C variant. An assumption of roughly uniform sequencing depth across donors underlay the presence/absence analyses.

This TCR came from a girl between 2 and 10 years old in good health and CMV-seronegative. This sequence joins TRBV6-1 and TRBJ1-2; 8 positions match TRBD1. Sequencing was carried out using PBMCs. CDR3 in DNA: TGTGCCAGCAGTGTGTTTTCAGGGGGCGGTACCTATGGCTACACCTTC. Protein product: CASSVFSGGGTYGYTF.